The next 20 T cell receptor beta chains were all read from a single sample in a study of neurological immune-mediated disorders. MiXCR was run by TCRdb on the 5' RACE reads, yielding one entry per CDR3 protein. Of more than 35,000 distinct CDR3 sequences in the sample, just under 6.5% are singletons; the top ten hold about 0.57%. Sample: CD4+ T cells from blood. These receptors were obtained from a woman aged 40 to 55 in good health.

This clonotype was observed many times. The rearrangement joins TRBV28 to TRBJ2-4; D remains unclear. The CDR3 length is 13 residues. Looked up from germline, CDR1 is MDHEN and CDR2 is SYDVKM. V was shortened by 5 bases and J by 1 base, with 6 bases between the two germline ends. CDR3 protein: CASSPSAKNIQYF. The CDR3 nucleotides are TGTGCCAGCAGTCCTTCGGCCAAAAACATTCAGTACTTC.

The chain uses TRBV12-3 or TRBV12-4 and TRBJ1-4; no firm D call. CDR3 length: 14 residues. Between the trimmed V and J ends, which lost 3 bases and 0 bases, there was a span of 5 bases. The CDR3 is CASSLQATNEKLFF. For the CDR3, the DNA is TGTGCCAGCAGTTTGCAGGCAACTAATGAAAAACTGTTTTTT.

This clonotype occurred many times. This sequence joins TRBV5-1 and TRBJ1-1, with D perhaps TRBD1 (6 bases). Germline-derived CDR1 and CDR2 are SGHRS and YFSETQ. Deletions cut 0 bases from V and 7 bases from J, with 7 bases between. There are 12 residues in the CDR3. The CDR3 loop reads CASSLEGGEAFF. Written as DNA, the CDR3 is TGCGCCAGCAGCTTGGAAGGGGGTGAAGCTTTCTTT. Looking up the rest from reference TRBV5-1 and TRBJ1-1 gives the full variable domain: KAGVTQTPRYLIKTRGQQVTLSCSPISGHRSVSWYQQTPGQGLQFLFEYFSETQRNKGNFPGRFSGRQFSNSRSEMNVSTLELGDSALYLCASSLEGGEAFFGQGTRLTVV.

This clonotype was picked up many times. The chain recombines TRBV7-2 with TRBJ1-2; no clear D. The CDR3 loop spans 14 amino acids. Trimming took 5 bases from V and 1 from J, leaving 11 bases between them. Germline V gene sequence: CDR1 SGHTA, CDR2 FQGNSA. The CDR3 bases are TGTGCCAGCAGCCTATCCGGGGTTAACTATGGCTACACCTTC. Translated, it gives CASSLSGVNYGYTF.

This clonotype was picked up many times. The rearrangement links TRBV3-1 to TRBJ1-5; 7 bases align to TRBD1. The CDR3 covers 18 residues. The V gene's germline CDR1 is LGHDT and CDR2 YNNKEL (reference sequence). V lost 3 bases to trimming and J lost 6 bases; unmatched junction nucleotides: 17. CDR3 coding DNA: TGTGCCAGCAGCCAGTCACGGGGAACAGGGGATTTAGGTCAGCCCCAGCATTTT. Amino acids: CASSQSRGTGDLGQPQHF.

This clonotype was seen repeatedly, ten times or more. V usage is TRBV12-3 or TRBV12-4 and J usage is TRBJ2-7; tentative D call: TRBD1 (5 bases). The CDR3 spans 14 residues. V was trimmed by 7 bases and J by 4 bases, leaving 17 bases between them. The CDR3: CASTPAGSGYEQYF. The CDR3, as DNA: TGTGCCAGCACCCCCGCAGGGTCTGGGTACGAGCAGTACTTC.

This clonotype has a count of ten or more. V usage is TRBV12-3 or TRBV12-4 and J usage is TRBJ2-3; D is possibly TRBD2 (5 bases). V lost 3 bases, J lost 5 bases, and 12 bases lay in between. The CDR3 is made up of 14 amino acids. The CDR3 DNA sequence: TGTGCCAGCAGTTTTCGGGAAGGAGGAGATACGCAGTATTTT. Translating it yields CASSFREGGDTQYF.

Many counts were recorded for this clonotype. CDR3 DNA sequence: TGCGCCAGCAGCTTGGTCGCCTCTTCCTCCTACGAGCAGTACTTC. The encoded protein is CASSLVASSSYEQYF. This sequence joins TRBV5-1 and TRBJ2-7; D remains unclear. Per the germline V gene, CDR1 is SGHRS and CDR2 is YFSETQ. This CDR3 comprises 15 residues. V lost 0 bases to trimming and J lost 0 bases, with 10 bases between them.

This clonotype was seen at least ten times. The genes are TRBV5-6 and TRBJ2-5, with 10 nucleotides matching TRBD2. Trimming removed 3 bases from V and 3 bases from J; junction bases left unmatched: 5. The CDR3 covers 15 residues. The V gene's germline CDR1 is SGHDT and CDR2 YYEEEE. DNA of the CDR3: TGTGCCAGCAGCTCAGGACTAGCGGCGGAAGAGACCCAGTACTTC. Encoded protein: CASSSGLAAEETQYF.

In this sample, this clonotype turned up many times. The chain has TRBV20-1 and TRBJ1-1; D ambiguous. With 3 bases removed from V and 4 bases from J, the gap between germline ends came to 12 bases. This CDR3 has 13 residues. Germline CDR1 and CDR2: DFQATT and SNEGSKA (reference sequence). The chain's CDR3 is CSASKGWGTEAFF. The CDR3 nucleotides read TGCAGTGCTAGCAAGGGATGGGGCACTGAAGCTTTCTTT.

The table lists this clonotype with many counts. The CDR3: CASSSRRTSGTYNEQFF. In DNA, the CDR3 is TGCGCCAGCAGCTCCCGTCGGACTAGCGGCACCTACAATGAGCAGTTCTTC. This chain links TRBV5-1 with TRBJ2-1, with 10 bases lining up with TRBD2. Germline values: CDR1 SGHRS, CDR2 YFSETQ. With 3 bases clipped from V and 2 bases from J, the junction kept 8 bases outside the gene matches. The CDR3 runs to 17 residues.

Many counts were recorded for this clonotype. The chain is built from TRBV24-1 and TRBJ2-2; D may be TRBD1 or TRBD2 (5 bases each). The CDR3 length is 13 residues. The V gene lost 4 bases and the J gene lost 8 bases, with 10 bases spanning the gap. CDR1 is KGHDR, CDR2 SFDVKD, per germline. CDR3 protein: CATSDLGPGELFF. The CDR3 nucleotides read TGTGCCACCAGTGACCTGGGACCGGGGGAGCTGTTTTTT.

The table lists this clonotype with many counts. The chain carries TRBV5-1 and TRBJ2-1, with 7 bases aligning to TRBD2. This CDR3 region has 15 residues. Looked up from germline, CDR1 is SGHRS and CDR2 is YFSETQ. Germline trimming cut 4 bases from V and 6 bases from J; bases unmatched to any gene: 10. CDR3 bases: TGCGCCAGCAGCCCGGGACTAAATTATGGCAATGAGCAGTTCTTC. This encodes CASSPGLNYGNEQFF.

The sample holds many counts of this clonotype. The chain recombines TRBV20-1 with TRBJ2-1; D remains unclear. The V gene's germline CDR1 is DFQATT and CDR2 SNEGSKA (reference sequence). The CDR3 covers 11 residues. Trimming pared 5 bases from V and 4 bases from J, leaving 6 bases between. CDR3 DNA sequence: TGCAGTGCTTATAATTACAATGAGCAGTTCTTC. Encoded protein: CSAYNYNEQFF.

This clonotype has a count of ten or more. V is TRBV4-3 and J is TRBJ2-2, with D perhaps matching TRBD1 (5 bases). Germline V gene sequence: CDR1 LGHNA, CDR2 YSLEER. The CDR3 has 19 amino acids. Trimming took off 5 bases at V and 4 bases at J, with 26 bases between the two ends. The CDR3 coding sequence is TGCGCCAGCAGCAGGGCTACCGGTCAGGGAAACTTGGGCACCGGGGAGCTGTTTTTT. It translates to CASSRATGQGNLGTGELFF.

This clonotype was picked up many times. The CDR3 DNA is TGTGCCAGCAGTTTTATGGGCACTGAAGCTTTCTTT. Translating gives CASSFMGTEAFF. The chain employs TRBV12-3 or TRBV12-4 and TRBJ1-1; D not certain. The CDR3 is 12 residues long. V lost 3 bases to trimming and J lost 4 bases, with 6 bases between them.

CDR3 bases: TGCGCCAGCAGTGAGGGGGGGACCCTGCCTCAGCCCCAGCATTTT. Translated: CASSEGGTLPQPQHF. V is TRBV10-1 and J is TRBJ1-5; D may be TRBD1 (5 bases). From germline, CDR1 is WNHNN and CDR2 SYGVQD (reference sequence). This CDR3 has 15 residues. Trimming took off 2 bases at V and 6 bases at J, with 14 bases between the two ends.

This clonotype was recorded at least ten times. The gene calls are TRBV28 and TRBJ1-2; TRBD1 aligns across 10 bases. The CDR3 is made up of 15 amino acids. Trimming took 5 bases from V and 5 from J; bases not matched to a gene: 8. CDR1 is MDHEN and CDR2 is SYDVKM in the germline V gene. CDR3 loop: CASSLGQGVFYGYTF. The CDR3 DNA reads as TGTGCCAGCAGTCTCGGACAGGGGGTTTTTTATGGCTACACCTTC.

This clonotype was counted at least ten times. J is TRBJ2-1 and V is TRBV24-1; 14 bases are shared with TRBD2. In germline, CDR1 is KGHDR, CDR2 SFDVKD. V gave up 4 bases and J gave up 3 bases; unmatched junction bases: 13. CDR3 length: 20 amino acids. The CDR3 is CATSDPPGTSGSLSYNEQFF. The CDR3, as DNA: TGTGCCACCAGTGACCCCCCCGGGACTAGCGGGAGTCTTAGCTACAATGAGCAGTTCTTC.

This clonotype has a count of ten or more. The CDR3 sequence is CSASGLAGQGLDEQYF. The CDR3 region has the DNA TGCAGTGCTTCGGGACTAGCGGGACAGGGGCTTGACGAGCAGTACTTC. V gene TRBV20-1 combines with J gene TRBJ2-7; 13 nucleotides line up with TRBD2. V was clipped by 5 bases and J by 5 bases; unmatched bases: 12. CDR1 DFQATT and CDR2 SNEGSKA come from the germline V gene (reference sequence). The CDR3 loop spans 16 amino acids.